These 16 T cell receptor beta chains originate from one sample sequenced in a study of cytomegalovirus exposure and HLA in healthy donors (dated by TCRdb to about 2017). The library was made by the immunoSEQ multiplex PCR assay. For the multiplex PCR, a mixture combining 60 forward primers for TCR Vbeta segments and 13 reverse primers for TCR Jbeta segments was used. The table comes from immuneACCESS by way of TCRdb, which keeps in-frame sequences with V and J called. Part of the clones is missing from these tables; in studies checked, under half for an unresolved V gene and the rest for unknown reasons. Within this sample are approximately 110,000 clones, with more than 60% of them counted one time only. The ten largest clonotypes hold 5.2% of the sample. Sequenced sample: PBMCs. The receptors were sampled from a female donor in good health and CMV-seropositive.

The chain combines TRBV7-3 with TRBJ2-7, with a tentative D call TRBD2 (5 bases). From germline, CDR1 is SGHTA and CDR2 FQGTGA. CDR3 size: 13 residues. The V end was cut by 5 bases, the J end by 4 bases, with 12 bases between. The CDR3 loop is CASSLNQRYEQYF. The CDR3, as DNA: TGTGCCAGCAGCCTCAACCAGCGGTACGAGCAGTACTTC.

This chain connects TRBV11-1 to TRBJ2-1, with unresolved D. The CDR3 is 12 amino acids. V was shortened by 1 base and J by 9 bases, with 7 bases between the two germline ends. CDR1 is SGHAT and CDR2 is FQDESV in the germline V gene (reference sequence). CDR3 sequence: CASSLELSEQFF. The CDR3 bases are TGTGCCAGCAGCTTAGAACTCTCTGAGCAGTTCTTC.

This chain uses TRBV25-1 with TRBJ1-1; TRBD1 aligns across 8 bases. The CDR3 runs 11 residues. The V and J ends lost 8 bases and 8 bases, in that order; junction bases with no gene match: 4. From germline, CDR1 is MGHDK and CDR2 SYGVNS. The CDR3 bases are TGTGCCAGCGGCAGGACAGGGGAAGCTTTCTTT. It translates to CASGRTGEAFF. Full variable domain (missing parts from reference TRBV25-1 and TRBJ1-1): EADIYQTPRYLVIGTGKKITLECSQTMGHDKMYWYQQDPGMELHLIHYSYGVNSTEKGDLSSESTVSRIRTEHFPLTLESARPSHTSQYLCASGRTGEAFFGQGTRLTVV.

This clone occurred once. The V gene is TRBV9, the J gene TRBJ1-2; 8 bases fit TRBD1. Per germline, CDR1 SGDLS and CDR2 YYNGEE. This CDR3 has 13 amino acids. Germline trimming cut 6 bases from V and 6 bases from J; bases unmatched to any gene: 7. The CDR3 DNA reads TGTGCCAGCAATACCCAGGGGGCGAATGGCTACACCTTC. It encodes CASNTQGANGYTF.

The rearrangement uses TRBV28 and TRBJ1-5; 12 nucleotides align to TRBD1. This CDR3 region has 17 residues. Losses at the gene ends were 7 bases for V and 1 base for J; bases not matched to a gene: 8. Germline V lookup: CDR1 MDHEN, CDR2 SYDVKM. Here the CDR3 reads CASIKGQGARSNQPQHF. The CDR3 nucleotides are TGTGCCAGCATCAAGGGACAGGGGGCGCGGAGCAATCAGCCCCAGCATTTT.

The V and J genes are TRBV7-9 and TRBJ2-7, with D uncertain. Trimming shortened V by 5 bases and J by 0 bases, and 11 bases separated the two germline ends. Looked up from germline, CDR1 is SEHNR and CDR2 is FQNEAQ (reference sequence). This CDR3 is 14 amino acids long. The CDR3 DNA follows: TGTGCCAGCAGCCCAGGCGCCGGCTCCTACGAGCAGTACTTC. Encoded protein: CASSPGAGSYEQYF.

The chain has TRBV6-6 and TRBJ1-5; 8 positions match TRBD1. The CDR3 is 14 residues long. The germline gives CDR1 MNHNY, CDR2 SVGAGI (reference sequence). V lost 4 bases to trimming and J lost 1 base; unmatched junction nucleotides: 0. This CDR3 reads CASSWDRSNQPQHF. CDR3 nucleotides: TGTGCCAGCAGTTGGGACAGGAGCAATCAGCCCCAGCATTTT.

J is TRBJ1-2 and V is TRBV6-5; 7 nucleotides match TRBD1. Germline assignment: CDR1 MNHEY and CDR2 SVGAGI. V gave up 4 bases and J gave up 4 bases; unmatched junction bases: 6. The CDR3 runs 14 residues. This chain's CDR3 is CASSSTGKSYGYTF. The DNA for the CDR3 is TGTGCCAGCAGTTCGACAGGGAAGAGCTATGGCTACACCTTC.

The chain recombines TRBV2 with TRBJ2-1; 9 nucleotides match TRBD2. The CDR3 contains 16 residues. Germline trimming cut 8 bases from V and 3 bases from J; bases unmatched to any gene: 11. CDR1 SNHLY and CDR2 FYNNEI come from the germline V gene. The CDR3 DNA reads as TGTGCCAGCCGGGAGGATAGCGGGAGAGTCTACAATGAGCAGTTCTTC. Its translation is CASREDSGRVYNEQFF.

The CDR3 spells CASSITGGVWGYTF. The CDR3 nucleotides are TGTGCCAGTAGTATAACAGGGGGTGTGTGGGGCTACACCTTC. The V gene is TRBV19, the J gene TRBJ1-2, with 8 bases aligning to TRBD1. This CDR3 region has 14 residues. Germline assignment: CDR1 LNHDA and CDR2 SQIVND (reference sequence). V lost 2 bases and J lost 8; bases outside the gene matches: 7.

The V call is TRBV5-1, the J call TRBJ2-5; TRBD2 agrees at 7 bases. The CDR3 is 14 residues long. Looked up from germline, CDR1 is SGHRS and CDR2 is YFSETQ. The V segment lost 6 bases and the J segment 4 bases; nucleotides outside the gene matches: 9. CDR3 loop: CASTPWGGVETQYF. The DNA for the CDR3 is TGCGCCAGCACCCCTTGGGGAGGGGTAGAGACCCAGTACTTC. Full variable domain (remainder filled in from reference TRBV5-1 and TRBJ2-5): KAGVTQTPRYLIKTRGQQVTLSCSPISGHRSVSWYQQTPGQGLQFLFEYFSETQRNKGNFPGRFSGRQFSNSRSEMNVSTLELGDSALYLCASTPWGGVETQYFGPGTRLLVL.

Only a few counts were recorded for this clone. The genes are TRBV25-1 and TRBJ1-1, with D perhaps matching TRBD1 (6 bases). The V gene's germline CDR1 is MGHDK and CDR2 SYGVNS. The germline V and J ends were trimmed by 7 bases and 0 bases, with 9 bases remaining between them. CDR3 size: 13 residues. The CDR3 DNA follows: TGTGCCAGCATTGGACAGATGAACACTGAAGCTTTCTTT. Its protein is CASIGQMNTEAFF. Combining the CDR3 with reference TRBV25-1 and TRBJ1-1 gives the whole variable domain EADIYQTPRYLVIGTGKKITLECSQTMGHDKMYWYQQDPGMELHLIHYSYGVNSTEKGDLSSESTVSRIRTEHFPLTLESARPSHTSQYLCASIGQMNTEAFFGQGTRLTVV.

This chain connects TRBV9 to TRBJ2-7; perhaps TRBD2 as D (5 bases). CDR1 and CDR2 from the germline V gene are SGDLS and YYNGEE. The CDR3 sequence is 14 residues long. The V end lost 2 bases, the J end lost 5 bases, and 14 bases lay between the germline ends. DNA for the CDR3: TGTGCCAGCAGCGTGGGCCCTTCGAGGGACGAGCAGTACTTC. Translated: CASSVGPSRDEQYF. The full variable domain, in which reference TRBV9 and TRBJ2-7 provide the parts outside the CDR3, is DSGVTQTPKHLITATGQRVTLRCSPRSGDLSVYWYQQSLDQGLQFLIQYYNGEERAKGNILERFSAQQFPDLHSELNLSSLELGDSALYFCASSVGPSRDEQYFGPGTRLTVT.

The V gene is TRBV11-2, the J gene TRBJ2-5, with a possible D match to TRBD2 (6 bases). CDR1 and CDR2 from the germline V gene are SGHAT and FQNNGV. Trimming removed 0 bases from V and 7 bases from J, with 15 bases in between. This CDR3 spans 15 amino acids. CDR3 DNA: TGTGCCAGCAGCTTAGAGGGGGGACTGATGTGGACCCAGTACTTC. Protein product: CASSLEGGLMWTQYF.

The V call is TRBV28, the J call TRBJ2-5, with 9 bases identical to TRBD1. V lost 7 bases, J lost 5 bases, and 11 bases stayed unmatched. Germline V gives CDR1 MDHEN, CDR2 SYDVKM. The CDR3 contains 15 residues. CDR3 amino acids: CASTSRTGVVETQYF. The CDR3 DNA reads as TGTGCCAGCACCTCACGGACAGGGGTCGTGGAGACCCAGTACTTC.

The rearrangement links TRBV5-1 to TRBJ2-3; 9 nucleotides match TRBD2. The CDR3 has 17 residues. Germline CDR1 reads SGHRS; CDR2 reads YFSETQ. Trimming took 2 bases from V and 10 from J; bases not matched to a gene: 17. The CDR3 region has the DNA TGCGCCAGCAGCTTAAGTCCGGGACTAGCTACGTCGGTGGCGCAGTATTTT. This encodes CASSLSPGLATSVAQYF.